The clone carrying this TCR beta chain was observed a single time. Source study methods: How many nucleated cells were present was estimated from reference gene primer amplification. Measured with immunoSEQ multiplex PCR; TCRdb has only the in-frame clones, and not every one. The V and J calls and clone size are taken from that table; D and trimming were inferred from the DNA. The data hold 25,000 to 35,000 clones, with 88% observed a single time. This record comes from a study of blood T cell repertoires in COVID-19. About the study: Acute and convalescent COVID-19 specimens originated in the United States, Italy and Spain. PBMCs, B-cell-depleted T cells, or T cells were the source of the cDNA or gDNA that made up the material.

The CDR3 extends over 15 amino acids. Germline CDR1 SGDLS, CDR2 YYNGEE. J gave up 5 bases and V 5 bases, and 8 bases lay outside the gene matches. The sequence derives from a human donor in a cohort sampled during active COVID-19. This chain joins TRBV9 and TRBJ2-5, with 11 bases aligning to TRBD2. The sequencing input was peripheral blood. For the CDR3, the DNA is TGTGCCAGCAGTCCTAGCGGGGGGCCCGGGGAGACCCAGTACTTC. It codes for CASSPSGGPGETQYF.